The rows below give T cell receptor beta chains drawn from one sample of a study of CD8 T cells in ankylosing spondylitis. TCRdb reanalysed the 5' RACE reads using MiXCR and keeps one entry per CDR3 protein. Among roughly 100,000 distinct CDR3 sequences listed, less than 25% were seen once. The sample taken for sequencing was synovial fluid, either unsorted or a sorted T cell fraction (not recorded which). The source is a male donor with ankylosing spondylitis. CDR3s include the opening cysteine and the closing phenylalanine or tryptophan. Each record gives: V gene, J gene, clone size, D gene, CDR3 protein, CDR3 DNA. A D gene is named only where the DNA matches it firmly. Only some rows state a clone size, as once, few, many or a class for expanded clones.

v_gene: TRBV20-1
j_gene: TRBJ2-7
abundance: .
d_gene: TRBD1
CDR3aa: CSAIGQGNYEQYF
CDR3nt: TGCAGTGCTATCGGACAGGGAAACTACGAGCAGTACTTC

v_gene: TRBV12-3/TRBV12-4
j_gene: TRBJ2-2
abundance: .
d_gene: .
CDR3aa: CAIPSGPGELFF
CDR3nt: TGTGCCATCCCTTCAGGGCCCGGGGAGCTGTTTTTT

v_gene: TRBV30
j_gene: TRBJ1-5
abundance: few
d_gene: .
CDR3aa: CASSPRGWDQPQHF
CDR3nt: TGTGCCTCCTCCCCGAGAGGTTGGGATCAGCCCCAGCATTTT

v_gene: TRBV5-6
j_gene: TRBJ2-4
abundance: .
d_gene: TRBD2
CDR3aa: CASSPLLAGGDIQYF
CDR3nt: TGTGCCAGCAGCCCTTTACTAGCGGGAGGAGACATTCAGTACTTC

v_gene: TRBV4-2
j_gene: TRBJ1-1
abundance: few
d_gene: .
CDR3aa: CASSPLGTFNTEAFF
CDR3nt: TGTGCCAGCAGCCCGCTGGGGACTTTTAACACTGAAGCTTTCTTT

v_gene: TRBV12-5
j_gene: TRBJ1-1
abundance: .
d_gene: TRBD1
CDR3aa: CASGLQGVGTEAFF
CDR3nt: TGTGCTAGTGGTTTACAGGGGGTGGGCACTGAAGCTTTCTTT

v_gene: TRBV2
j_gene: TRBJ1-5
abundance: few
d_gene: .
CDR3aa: CASSVREGTIQPQHF
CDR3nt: TGTGCCAGCAGTGTTAGGGAAGGAACGATTCAGCCCCAGCATTTT

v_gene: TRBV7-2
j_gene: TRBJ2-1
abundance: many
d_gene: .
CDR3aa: CASIGDGGNSYNEQFF
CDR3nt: TGTGCCAGCATCGGGGACGGCGGTAACTCCTACAATGAGCAGTTCTTC

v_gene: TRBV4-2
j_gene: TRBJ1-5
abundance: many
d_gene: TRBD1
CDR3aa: CASSQGQGAYQPQHF
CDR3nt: TGTGCCAGCAGCCAAGGACAGGGGGCGTATCAGCCCCAGCATTTT

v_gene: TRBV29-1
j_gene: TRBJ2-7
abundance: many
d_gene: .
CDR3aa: CSVSSGAGNEQYF
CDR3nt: TGCAGCGTGTCCTCGGGGGCGGGGAACGAGCAGTACTTC

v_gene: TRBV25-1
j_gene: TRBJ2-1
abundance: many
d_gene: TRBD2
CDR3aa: CASRDHRLAGHNEQFF
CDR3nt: TGTGCCAGCAGGGACCATAGGCTAGCGGGACACAATGAGCAGTTCTTC

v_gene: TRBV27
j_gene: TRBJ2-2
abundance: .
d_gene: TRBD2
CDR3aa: CASRLARNTGELFF
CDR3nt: TGTGCCAGCAGACTAGCGAGGAACACCGGGGAGCTGTTTTTT

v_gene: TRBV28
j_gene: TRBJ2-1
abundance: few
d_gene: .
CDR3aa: CASSIASRAEQFF
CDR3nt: TGTGCCAGCAGTATCGCCTCTAGGGCTGAGCAGTTCTTC

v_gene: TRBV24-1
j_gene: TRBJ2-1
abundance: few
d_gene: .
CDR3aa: CATSDRRDGSYNEQFF
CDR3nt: TGTGCCACCAGTGACCGCCGGGACGGCTCTTACAATGAGCAGTTCTTC

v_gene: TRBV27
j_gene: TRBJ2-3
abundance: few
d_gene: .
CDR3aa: CASSPQPPPLTDTQYF
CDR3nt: TGTGCCAGCAGTCCCCAACCCCCCCCGCTCACAGATACGCAGTATTTT

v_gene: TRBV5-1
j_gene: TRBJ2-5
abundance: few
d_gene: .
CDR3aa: CASAMGQQETQYF
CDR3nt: TGCGCCAGCGCCATGGGGCAGCAAGAGACCCAGTACTTC

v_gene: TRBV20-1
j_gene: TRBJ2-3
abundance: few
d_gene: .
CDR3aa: CSAREVADTQYF
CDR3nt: TGCAGTGCTAGAGAGGTCGCAGATACGCAGTATTTT

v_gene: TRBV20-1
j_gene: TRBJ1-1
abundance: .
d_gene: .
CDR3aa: CSARGTHPEAFF
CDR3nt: TGCAGTGCTAGAGGGACACACCCTGAAGCTTTCTTT

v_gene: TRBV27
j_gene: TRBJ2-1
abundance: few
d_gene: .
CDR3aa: CASSLTVALNEQFF
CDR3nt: TGTGCCAGCAGTTTAACGGTGGCGCTCAATGAGCAGTTCTTC

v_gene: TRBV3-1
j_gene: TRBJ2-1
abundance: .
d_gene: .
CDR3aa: CASSQGTLSFVEQFF
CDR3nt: TGTGCCAGCAGCCAAGGGACTCTATCTTTTGTCGAGCAGTTCTTC

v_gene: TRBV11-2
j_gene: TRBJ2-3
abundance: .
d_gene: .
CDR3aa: CASTQTGTKSDTQYF
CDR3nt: TGTGCCAGCACACAGACAGGAACGAAGTCGGATACGCAGTATTTT

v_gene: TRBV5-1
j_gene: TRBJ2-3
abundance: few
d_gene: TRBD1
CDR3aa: CASSLDRGRTDTQYF
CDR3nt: TGCGCCAGCAGCTTGGACAGGGGGAGGACAGATACGCAGTATTTT

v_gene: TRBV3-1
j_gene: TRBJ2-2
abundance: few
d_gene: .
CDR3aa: CASSQHSGTGELFF
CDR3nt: TGTGCCAGCAGCCAACACTCGGGCACCGGGGAGCTGTTTTTT

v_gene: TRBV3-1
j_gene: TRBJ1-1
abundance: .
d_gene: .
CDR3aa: CASSPRQGTVSTEAFF
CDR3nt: TGTGCCAGCAGCCCGAGGCAGGGTACGGTGAGCACTGAAGCTTTCTTT

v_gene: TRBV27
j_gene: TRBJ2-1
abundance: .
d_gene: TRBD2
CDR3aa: CASSRLAGVLSNEQFF
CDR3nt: TGTGCCAGCAGCAGACTAGCGGGAGTCCTCAGCAATGAGCAGTTCTTC

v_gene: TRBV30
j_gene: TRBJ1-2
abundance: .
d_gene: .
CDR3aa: CAWSKRRGNGYTF
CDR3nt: TGTGCCTGGAGTAAGAGGAGAGGGAATGGCTACACCTTC

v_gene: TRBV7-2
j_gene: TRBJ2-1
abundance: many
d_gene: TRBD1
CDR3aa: CASSTRDRVGNEQFF
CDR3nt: TGTGCCAGCAGCACCCGGGACAGGGTTGGGAATGAGCAGTTCTTC

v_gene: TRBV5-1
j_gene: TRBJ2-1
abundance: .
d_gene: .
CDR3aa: CASSIGPSYNEQFF
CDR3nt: TGCGCCAGCAGCATAGGCCCTTCCTACAATGAGCAGTTCTTC

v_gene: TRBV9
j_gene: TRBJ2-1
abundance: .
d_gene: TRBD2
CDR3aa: CASSGEGGSSYNEQFF
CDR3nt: TGTGCCAGCAGCGGGGAGGGCGGGAGCTCCTACAATGAGCAGTTCTTC

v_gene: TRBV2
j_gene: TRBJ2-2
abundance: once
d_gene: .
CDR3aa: CASRPDTNTGELFF
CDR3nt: TGTGCCAGCAGACCCGACACGAACACCGGGGAGCTGTTTTTT

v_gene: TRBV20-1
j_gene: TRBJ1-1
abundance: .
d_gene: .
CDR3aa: CSASFQTVTNTEAFF
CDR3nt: TGCAGTGCTAGTTTTCAGACGGTTACGAACACTGAAGCTTTCTTT

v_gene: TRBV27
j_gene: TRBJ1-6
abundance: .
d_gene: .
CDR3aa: CASSPQVRSPLHF
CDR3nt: TGTGCCAGCAGTCCACAGGTCCGATCACCCCTCCACTTT

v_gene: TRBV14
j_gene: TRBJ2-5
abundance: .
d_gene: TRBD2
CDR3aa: CASSPGLAVETQYF
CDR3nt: TGTGCCAGCAGCCCTGGACTAGCGGTGGAGACCCAGTACTTC

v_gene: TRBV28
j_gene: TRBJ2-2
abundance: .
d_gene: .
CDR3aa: CASSFWTNTGELFF
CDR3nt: TGTGCCAGCAGTTTTTGGACGAACACCGGGGAGCTGTTTTTT

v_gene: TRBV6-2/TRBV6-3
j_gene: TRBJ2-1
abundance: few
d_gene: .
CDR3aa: CASSLRAIQRYNEQFF
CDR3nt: TGTGCCAGCAGTTTAAGGGCCATACAGCGGTACAATGAGCAGTTCTTC

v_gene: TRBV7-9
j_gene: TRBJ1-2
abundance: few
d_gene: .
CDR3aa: CASSPTRTQASGYTF
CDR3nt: TGTGCCAGCAGCCCGACCAGGACCCAAGCCAGTGGCTACACCTTC

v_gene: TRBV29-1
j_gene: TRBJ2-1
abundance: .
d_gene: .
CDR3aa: CSVEGLSGASEQFF
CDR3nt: TGCAGCGTTGAAGGTCTATCCGGGGCAAGTGAGCAGTTCTTC

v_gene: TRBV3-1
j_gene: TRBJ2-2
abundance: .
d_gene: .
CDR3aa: CASSRQGSDTGELFF
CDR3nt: TGTGCCAGCAGCCGCCAGGGAAGTGACACCGGGGAGCTGTTTTTT

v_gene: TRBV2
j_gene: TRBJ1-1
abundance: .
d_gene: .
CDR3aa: CASRETPGGAFF
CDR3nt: TGTGCCAGCAGAGAGACTCCGGGTGGGGCTTTCTTT

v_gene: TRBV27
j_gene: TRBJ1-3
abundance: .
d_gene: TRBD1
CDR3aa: CASSLFGQAGNTIYF
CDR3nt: TGTGCCAGCAGTTTATTCGGACAGGCTGGAAACACCATATATTTT

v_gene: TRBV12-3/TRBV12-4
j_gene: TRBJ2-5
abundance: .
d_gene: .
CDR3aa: CASSLGYIETQYF
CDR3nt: TGTGCCAGCAGTTTGGGCTATATCGAGACCCAGTACTTC